This T cell receptor (beta chain) emerged from a study of T cells of healthy individuals. TCRdb processed the 5' RACE reads anew with MiXCR; each CDR3 protein has one entry. Of roughly 76,000 distinct CDR3 sequences in the sample, more than 4.5% were seen once. V was pared by 3 bases and J by 1 base, with 11 bases between. The V gene's germline CDR1 is MGHRA and CDR2 YSYEKL. This CDR3 has 15 residues. This TCR was recovered from a female donor in good health. The chain joins TRBV4-1 to TRBJ2-3, with a possible D match to TRBD1 (6 bases). This CDR3 reads CASSHTGPRTDTQYF. The CDR3, as DNA: TGCGCCAGCAGCCATACAGGGCCTCGCACAGATACGCAGTATTTT.